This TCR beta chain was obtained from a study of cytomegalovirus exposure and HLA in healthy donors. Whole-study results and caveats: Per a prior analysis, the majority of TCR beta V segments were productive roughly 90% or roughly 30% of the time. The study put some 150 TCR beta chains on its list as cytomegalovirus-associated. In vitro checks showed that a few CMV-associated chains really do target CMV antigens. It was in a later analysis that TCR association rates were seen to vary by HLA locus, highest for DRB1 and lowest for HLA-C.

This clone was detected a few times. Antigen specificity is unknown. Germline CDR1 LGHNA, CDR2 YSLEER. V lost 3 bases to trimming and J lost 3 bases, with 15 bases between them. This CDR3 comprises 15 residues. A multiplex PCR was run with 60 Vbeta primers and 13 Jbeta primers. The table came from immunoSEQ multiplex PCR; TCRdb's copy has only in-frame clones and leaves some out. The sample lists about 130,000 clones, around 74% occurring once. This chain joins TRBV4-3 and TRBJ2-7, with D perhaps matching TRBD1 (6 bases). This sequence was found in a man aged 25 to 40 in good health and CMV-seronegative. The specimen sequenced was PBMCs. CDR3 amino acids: CASSQEQGSFYEQYF. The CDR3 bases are TGCGCCAGCAGCCAGGAGCAGGGGAGTTTCTACGAGCAGTACTTC.